A single sample gave rise to the 2 T cell receptor beta chains below, sequenced in a study of T cells in localized non-small cell lung cancer (TCRdb year 2020). Library prep was done by the immunoSEQ multiplex PCR assay. Here the immuneACCESS table is served through TCRdb, limited to in-frame sequences with V and J called. Missing clones are a known gap in these copies; in checked studies unresolved V genes cover under half, and the rest lacks a known reason. Recorded for this sample are approximately 13,000 clones; about 85% of them occurred a single time. Of the sample, approximately 22% falls within the top ten clones. The sequenced sample was peripheral blood, obtained before any cancer treatment. These receptors were collected from a male donor aged 60 or over with stage I lung adenocarcinoma.

V and J are TRBV7-9 and TRBJ1-2, with D uncertain. The germline CDR1 and CDR2 sequences are SEHNR and FQNEAQ (reference sequence). V was shortened by 5 bases and J by 6 bases, with 13 bases between the two germline ends. The CDR3 covers 13 residues. As DNA, the CDR3 is TGTGCCAGCAGCCCCGACCGGCCCCATGGCTACACCTTC. This encodes CASSPDRPHGYTF.

This chain connects TRBV18 to TRBJ1-6, with TRBD1 as a possible D gene (5 bases). From germline, CDR1 is KGHSH and CDR2 LQKENI. The CDR3 has 15 residues. Trimming removed 1 base at V and 5 bases at J, with 9 bases between. CDR3 amino acids: CASSPRTTDNSPLHF. The DNA of the CDR3 is TGTGCCAGCTCACCACGGACAACCGATAATTCACCCCTCCACTTT.